These 5 T cell receptor beta chains originate from one sample sequenced in a study of cytomegalovirus exposure and HLA in healthy donors. The PCR used 60 Vbeta and 13 Jbeta primers. Sequenced by immunoSEQ multiplex PCR; TCRdb stores in-frame clones only, minus some. In the table there are around 92,000 clones, over 70% of which are singletons. Input material: PBMCs. These receptors all come from a girl between 2 and 10 years old in good health and CMV-seropositive.

CDR3 nucleotide sequence: TGTGCCAGCAGTGCAGCTGAAGGACAGGGGCCTTACAATGAGCAGTTCTTC. It translates to CASSAAEGQGPYNEQFF. This sequence joins TRBV25-1 and TRBJ2-1; 9 bases fit TRBD1. Trimming took 4 bases from V and 4 from J; bases not matched to a gene: 11. CDR3 length equals 17 residues. CDR1 is MGHDK and CDR2 is SYGVNS in the germline V gene.

This chain joins TRBV7-2 and TRBJ2-7; D is unresolved. The V gene lost 1 base and the J gene lost 6 bases, with 13 bases spanning the gap. There are 14 residues in the CDR3. Germline-derived CDR1 and CDR2 are SGHTA and FQGNSA. The CDR3 DNA follows: TGTGCCAGCAGCTTAGACGCCTTCTTGCGCGAGCAGTACTTC. Translation: CASSLDAFLREQYF.

The chain combines TRBV11-2 with TRBJ2-7; D remains ambiguous. Germline CDR1 SGHAT, CDR2 FQNNGV. The V end was cut by 4 bases, the J end by 4 bases, with 20 bases between. This CDR3 contains 16 residues. The CDR3 DNA is TGTGCCAGCAGCTCCATGGAGAATGACTCACGGTACGAGCAGTACTTC. It yields the protein CASSSMENDSRYEQYF.

The V call is TRBV10-3, the J call TRBJ2-5; weak D call: TRBD1 (5 bases). V was trimmed by 11 bases and J by 2 bases, leaving 12 bases between them. Germline assignment: CDR1 ENHRY and CDR2 SYGVKD. This CDR3 contains 12 residues. The DNA of the CDR3 is TGTGCCGTTGGGGCCACACAAGAGACCCAGTACTTC. Translation gives CAVGATQETQYF.

The chain has TRBV5-3 and TRBJ2-5; 10 bases are shared with TRBD1. TRBV5-3 belongs to the ORF category, with a function that is uncertain. The CDR3 runs to 15 residues. V dropped 6 bases and J dropped 5; count of bases not matched to a gene: 10. The CDR3 nucleotides are TGTGCCAGAACCCTCCTCAGGACAGGGGGGGAGACCCAGTACTTC. It is translated as CARTLLRTGGETQYF.